Listed below are T cell receptor beta chains from one sample, sequenced in a study of OX40 agonist ivuxolimab in advanced cancers. Assay used: immunoSEQ multiplex PCR; TCRdb lists only in-frame clones, some missing. The table has tens of thousands of clones, over 75% seen once. The input for sequencing was CD4+ or CD8+ T cells sorted from blood, taken in a trial of the OX40 agonist ivuxolimab. Receptors originate from an adult with an advanced solid tumor such as melanoma, head and neck, liver or kidney cancer. Each CDR3 is given with its conserved first and last residue. The D gene is left open where the match is weak. Only some rows state a clone size, as once, few, many or a class for expanded clones.

>.|TRBV5-4|TRBJ1-4|.
TGTGCCAGCAGCCTAAGAAGGGAAAAACTGTTTTTT
CASSLRREKLFF
>TRBD2|TRBV9|TRBJ2-5|.
TGTGCCAGCAGCGTAGGCGGGGGAAGGGAGACCCAGTACTTC
CASSVGGGRETQYF
>TRBD1|TRBV7-8|TRBJ2-7|.
TGTGCCAGCAGCTTAGGGCAACCGGGACAGGGAAGGTACGAGCAGTACTTC
CASSLGQPGQGRYEQYF
>.|TRBV9|TRBJ2-7|.
TGTGCCAGCAGCCTTGGACCCGGCTACGAGCAGTACTTC
CASSLGPGYEQYF
>.|TRBV13|TRBJ2-4|.
TGTGCCAGCAGCTTGGAGAGAGGAAACATTCAGTACTTC
CASSLERGNIQYF
>.|TRBV6-1|TRBJ2-7|.
TGTGCCAGCAGTGCCAGGACAGCTAACTACGAGCAGTACTTC
CASSARTANYEQYF
>TRBD2|TRBV9|TRBJ2-3|.
TGTGCCAGCAGCACCCCAAGCGGGGGCGGCACAGATACGCAGTATTTT
CASSTPSGGGTDTQYF
>.|TRBV27|TRBJ1-6|.
TGTGCCAGCAGTTTGTCGGCATTTCGGGCAGGGTATAATTCACCCCTCCACTTT
CASSLSAFRAGYNSPLHF
>.|TRBV27|TRBJ2-3|.
TGTGCCAGCAGTTTAGGTGGCACAGATACGCAGTATTTT
CASSLGGTDTQYF
>TRBD1|TRBV19|TRBJ1-5|.
TGTGCCAGTAGCTTAGGACAGGGAGTGGGTCAGCCCCAGCATTTT
CASSLGQGVGQPQHF
>.|TRBV21-1|TRBJ2-7|.
TGTGCCAGCAGCAAAGAGACCGGCCGCAGATCCTACGAGCAGTACTTC
CASSKETGRRSYEQYF
>.|TRBV27|TRBJ2-2|.
TGTGCCAGCAGTTTATCAGGGGGGTTCGGGAACACCGGGGAGCTGTTTTTT
CASSLSGGFGNTGELFF
>TRBD2|TRBV27|TRBJ2-1|.
TGTGCCAGCAGTTTAGCCCCTCTAGCGGGAGTAGGTGAGCAGTTCTTC
CASSLAPLAGVGEQFF
>TRBD1|TRBV5-4|TRBJ1-1|.
TGTGCCAGCAGCTCCTGGGACAGGGAAGCTTTCTTT
CASSSWDREAFF
>.|TRBV7-2|TRBJ2-7|.
TGTGCCAGCAGCCGGGACGACTGGAGCTACGAGCAGTACTTC
CASSRDDWSYEQYF
>.|TRBV13|TRBJ2-7|.
TGTGCCAGCAGCTTAGAAAGGACGTCAGGTACCTACGAGCAGTACTTC
CASSLERTSGTYEQYF
>TRBD1|TRBV4-2|TRBJ1-1|.
TGTGCCAGCAGCCAAGGACAGGGAAGTCGTACTGAAGCTTTCTTT
CASSQGQGSRTEAFF
>.|TRBV11-2|TRBJ2-1|.
TGTGCCAGCAGCTTGGGGGGGCGGTACAATGAGCAGTTCTTC
CASSLGGRYNEQFF
>.|TRBV12-5|TRBJ2-1|.
TGTGCTAGTGCCCTCGGACTTCTTAATGAGCAGTTCTTC
CASALGLLNEQFF
>TRBD1|TRBV7-9|TRBJ2-7|.
TGTGCCAGCAGCTTAGTCGGACAGGCAAACTACGAGCAGTACTTC
CASSLVGQANYEQYF
>.|TRBV7-9|TRBJ2-7|.
TGTGCCAGCAGCTTGTCAACCCGCTACGAGCAGTACTTC
CASSLSTRYEQYF
>.|TRBV27|TRBJ2-7|.
TGTGCCAGCAGTTCCCACCTCCGAAACGAGCAGTACTTC
CASSSHLRNEQYF
>TRBD1|TRBV7-2|TRBJ1-1|once
TGTGCCAGCAGCCCGACGACAGGGGCCATGAACACTGAAGCTTTCTTT
CASSPTTGAMNTEAFF
>TRBD2|TRBV13|TRBJ2-7|.
TGTGCCAGCAGCCTCGGGACTAGCGGGGGGGCCTCCTACGAGCAGTACTTC
CASSLGTSGGASYEQYF
>.|TRBV27|TRBJ1-2|.
TGTGCCAGCAGAGAGACAGGCCCGGGAGGCTACACCTTC
CASRETGPGGYTF
>.|TRBV7-6|TRBJ2-7|.
TGTGCCAGCAGCTCCCGGGAGTCCTACGAGCAGTACTTC
CASSSRESYEQYF
>.|TRBV6-1|TRBJ1-1|few
TGTGCCAGCAATCCGGAGAGAAGGGGCACTGAAGCTTTCTTT
CASNPERRGTEAFF
>.|TRBV9|TRBJ2-7|.
TGTGCCAGCAGCCTTGGAGGACCCTCCTACGAGCAGTACTTC
CASSLGGPSYEQYF
>.|TRBV7-9|TRBJ2-5|.
TGTGCCAGCAGCCCGTACCTGTCAGAGACCCAGTACTTC
CASSPYLSETQYF
>TRBD2|TRBV19|TRBJ2-7|.
TGTGCCAGTAGTATCTCAGCGGGAGTGCCCTACGAGCAGTACTTC
CASSISAGVPYEQYF
>.|TRBV12-1|TRBJ1-2|.
TGTGCCAGCAGCCACCACCTCAGGGGAGGTGGCTACACCTTC
CASSHHLRGGGYTF
>TRBD1|TRBV2|TRBJ2-1|.
TGTGCCAGGAACAGGGGTGACTACAATGAGCAGTTCTTC
CARNRGDYNEQFF
>.|TRBV10-1|TRBJ2-2|.
TGCGCCAGCAGTGAAGGAAAAAGTAACACCGGGGAGCTGTTTTTT
CASSEGKSNTGELFF
>.|TRBV11-2|TRBJ2-2|once
TGTGCCAGCAGCTTAGATGAAAGATTAGTCAGCGGGGAGCTGTTTTTT
CASSLDERLVSGELFF
>.|TRBV18|TRBJ2-2|.
TGTGCCAGCTCACCAGAGTGGTCGGGGGACACCGGGGAGCTGTTTTTT
CASSPEWSGDTGELFF
>TRBD1|TRBV2|TRBJ2-7|.
TGTGCCAGCAGGACGGGACAGGGCAGTTACGAGCAGTACTTC
CASRTGQGSYEQYF
>TRBD1|TRBV6-5|TRBJ1-2|.
TGTGCCAGCAGTTACGGACAGGAGGTTAACTATGGCTACACCTTC
CASSYGQEVNYGYTF
>.|TRBV9|TRBJ2-3|.
TGTGCCAGCAGCGCAGTCCCCTCAGATACGCAGTATTTT
CASSAVPSDTQYF
>TRBD2|TRBV27|TRBJ2-3|.
TGTGCCAGCAGTTTGAGTCCTCGACTAGCGGGAGGGCCGAACACAGATACGCAGTATTTT
CASSLSPRLAGGPNTDTQYF
>.|TRBV4-1|TRBJ1-3|.
TGCGCCAGCAGCCACTCCACAGGTAACTCTGGAAACACCATATATTTT
CASSHSTGNSGNTIYF
>.|TRBV4-1|TRBJ1-5|once
TGCGCCAGCAGCCAAGAGCAAGGTCGCGACAATCAGCCCCAGCATTTT
CASSQEQGRDNQPQHF
>TRBD2|TRBV19|TRBJ2-3|.
TGTGCCAGCCCCGGGACTAGCGGGAGTGGGGACACAGATACGCAGTATTTT
CASPGTSGSGDTDTQYF
>.|TRBV5-1|TRBJ1-5|.
TGCGCCAGCAGCTTGTCTCCAGATCAGCCCCAGCATTTT
CASSLSPDQPQHF
>TRBD1|TRBV9|TRBJ2-5|.
TGTGCCAGCAGCGCCACAGGGGGAAGGTACCAAGAGACCCAGTACTTC
CASSATGGRYQETQYF
>.|TRBV6-5|TRBJ2-7|.
TGTGCCAGCAGTTTCGACAGCATAAACTCCTACGAGCAGTACTTC
CASSFDSINSYEQYF
>.|TRBV7-8|TRBJ2-7|once
TGTGCCAGCAGCTTAGAGTTCTACGAGCAGTACTTC
CASSLEFYEQYF
>TRBD1|TRBV5-1|TRBJ1-1|.
TGCGCCAGCAGCTTGGTAGCAGGGGGCCGTAACACTGAAGCTTTCTTT
CASSLVAGGRNTEAFF
>.|TRBV18|TRBJ2-7|.
TGTGCCAGCTCACCACCGGCAGGGGATAACTCCCACGAGCAGTACTTC
CASSPPAGDNSHEQYF
>TRBD2|TRBV27|TRBJ2-5|.
TGTGCCAGCAGCGTGAAAACTAGCGGAGAGACCCAGTACTTC
CASSVKTSGETQYF
>TRBD1|TRBV19|TRBJ2-7|.
TGTGCCAGTACCTGGGCCGGGACAGGTCACTACGAGCAGTACTTC
CASTWAGTGHYEQYF
>.|TRBV19|TRBJ1-1|.
TGTGCCAGTAGCCTATACAGGGAAGTTACTGAAGCTTTCTTT
CASSLYREVTEAFF
>.|TRBV19|TRBJ2-2|.
TGTGCCAGTAGGCCCGGGACCGGGGAGCTGTTTTTT
CASRPGTGELFF
>TRBD2|TRBV19|TRBJ2-1|.
TGTGCCAGTACCCTGACTAGCGGGAGTTTGGATGAGCAGTTCTTC
CASTLTSGSLDEQFF
>.|TRBV29-1|TRBJ1-1|.
TGCAGCGTTGAAGATCAGGGCGCAGGAGCTTTCTTT
CSVEDQGAGAFF